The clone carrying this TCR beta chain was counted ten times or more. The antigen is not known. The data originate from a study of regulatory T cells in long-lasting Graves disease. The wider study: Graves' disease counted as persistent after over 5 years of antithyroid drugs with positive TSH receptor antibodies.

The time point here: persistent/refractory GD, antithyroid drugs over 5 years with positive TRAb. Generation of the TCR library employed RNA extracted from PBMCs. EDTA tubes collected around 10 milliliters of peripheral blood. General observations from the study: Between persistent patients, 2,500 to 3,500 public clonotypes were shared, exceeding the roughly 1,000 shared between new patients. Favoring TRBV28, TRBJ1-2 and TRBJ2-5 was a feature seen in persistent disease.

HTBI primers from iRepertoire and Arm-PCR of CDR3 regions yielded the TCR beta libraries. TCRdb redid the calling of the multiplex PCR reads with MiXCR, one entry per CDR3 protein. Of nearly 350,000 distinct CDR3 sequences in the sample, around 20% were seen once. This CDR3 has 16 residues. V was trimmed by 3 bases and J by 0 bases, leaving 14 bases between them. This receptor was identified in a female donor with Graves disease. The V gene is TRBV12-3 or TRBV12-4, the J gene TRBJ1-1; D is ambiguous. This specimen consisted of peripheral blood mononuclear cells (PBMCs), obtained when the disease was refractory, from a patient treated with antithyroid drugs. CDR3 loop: CASSFFPFGLNTEAFF. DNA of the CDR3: TGTGCCAGCAGTTTTTTCCCATTCGGGCTGAACACTGAAGCTTTCTTT.